This record looks at one T cell receptor (beta chain) sequence and its context. Germline V gene lookup returns CDR1 SGHTA and CDR2 FQGNSA. This CDR3 is 16 amino acids long. The data were taken from a study of T cells expressing NK-cell markers. The authors made TCR beta cDNA libraries by 5'RACE template switching. This switching added a universal primer site and UMIs. From its re-call of the 5' RACE reads, TCRdb lists each CDR3 protein once, without DNA. This sample's table reports 7,500 to 8,000 distinct CDR3 sequences. The gene calls are TRBV7-2 and TRBJ1-6. Specimen: blood T cells: a sorted CD56 or NKG2C T cell subset, CD4+ or CD8+ T cells, or bulk PBMC T cells (not recorded which). The receptor was derived from a man between 18 and 35 years old in good health. The CDR3 is CASSPLLARDNSPLHF. The whole variable domain, filled in from reference TRBV7-2 and TRBJ1-6, reads GAGVSQSPSNKVTEKGKDVELRCDPISGHTALYWYRQSLGQGLEFLIYFQGNSAPDKSGLPSDRFSAERTGGSVSTLTIQRTQQEDSAVYLCASSPLLARDNSPLHFGNGTRLTVT.